This T cell receptor beta chain came from a study of blood T cell repertoires in COVID-19. Background on the study: Some COVID-19 samples were acute and others convalescent; all came from the United States, Italy and Spain. T cells, B-cell-depleted T cells, or PBMCs provided the cDNA or gDNA that served as material.

This clone was counted a single time. Per the original methods: Cell counts per sample came from amplifying reference gene primers. The method was immunoSEQ multiplex PCR; TCRdb's version includes in-frame clones alone and lacks a portion of them. V and J calls and clone size are as listed in that table; D and trimming were resolved from the DNA. The data contain more than 20,000 clones, around 90% of them singletons. There are 14 residues in the CDR3. Germline V lookup: CDR1 MNHNS, CDR2 SASEGT. V lost 3 bases to trimming and J lost 3 bases; unmatched junction nucleotides: 4. The chain uses TRBV6-1 and TRBJ2-5; 7 bases map to TRBD2. Source material: peripheral blood. The source is a woman aged 60-70 years with active COVID-19. The CDR3 DNA is TGTGCCAGCAGTGAGGGGGGGAGAGAAGAGACCCAGTACTTC. Its protein is CASSEGGREETQYF.